This TCR beta chain was profiled in a study of circulating CD8 cells and anti-PD-1 response in melanoma. Study observations and caveats: Only baseline and M1 samples entered the published repertoire comparisons. At M1, fewer than 8% of TRB clonotypes appeared in multiple subsets. Patients included both untreated and previously treated individuals.

As concerns this clonotype: Its target is unknown. A much larger clonotype is one base distant, so this may be a read error.

Each library started from about 15 ng of total RNA using the QIAseq Immune Repertoire TCR panel. TCRdb recomputed calls from the reads with MiXCR, one row per CDR3 protein. Among around 700 distinct CDR3 sequences listed, 6.5% to 9% were seen once. Four subsets defined by PD-1 and/or TIGIT were sorted from live CD3+CD8+TCRalphabeta+ cells. The length of the CDR3 is 14 residues. CDR1 is SGHNT and CDR2 is YYREEE in the germline V gene (reference sequence). This specimen was CD8+ T cells from PBMCs, taken at baseline or after one month of anti-PD-1 therapy (not recorded which). The V and J genes are TRBV5-4 and TRBJ1-2; D remains unclear. The TCR sequence derives from a human donor with melanoma. CDR3 sequence: CASSLMGPSYDYTF. The CDR3, as DNA: TGTGCCAGCAGCCTAATGGGCCCCTCCTATGACTACACCTTC.